The T cell receptor beta chain under discussion was sequenced for a study of cytomegalovirus exposure and HLA in healthy donors. Points from the study as a whole: Accurate prediction of most subjects' HLA-A and HLA-B alleles from TCR beta sequences was reported. A later analysis associated 16,000 or so TCR beta sequences with HLA alleles at a 0.05 false discovery rate. The records held CMV serostatus as the only immune exposure information.

Everyone who donated was a healthy bone marrow donor. A note on this clone: Its antigen remains unidentified.

Primers: 60 Vbeta forward and 13 Jbeta reverse. Generated by immunoSEQ multiplex PCR, the TCRdb table keeps only in-frame clones and is missing some. The sample totals some 110,000 clones. The sample comprised PBMCs. This sequence originates from a man aged 40-49 years in good health and CMV-seropositive.

The CDR3 nucleotides are TGTGCCAGCAGCCGGAGGATGGTCAGCTCCTACGAGCAGTACTTC. This encodes CASSRRMVSSYEQYF. The chain is built from TRBV6-1 and TRBJ2-7; possible D gene TRBD2, 5 bases. Per germline, CDR1 MNHNS and CDR2 SASEGT. The CDR3 totals 15 residues. Trimming cost V 6 bases and J 0 bases, with 15 bases left between them.